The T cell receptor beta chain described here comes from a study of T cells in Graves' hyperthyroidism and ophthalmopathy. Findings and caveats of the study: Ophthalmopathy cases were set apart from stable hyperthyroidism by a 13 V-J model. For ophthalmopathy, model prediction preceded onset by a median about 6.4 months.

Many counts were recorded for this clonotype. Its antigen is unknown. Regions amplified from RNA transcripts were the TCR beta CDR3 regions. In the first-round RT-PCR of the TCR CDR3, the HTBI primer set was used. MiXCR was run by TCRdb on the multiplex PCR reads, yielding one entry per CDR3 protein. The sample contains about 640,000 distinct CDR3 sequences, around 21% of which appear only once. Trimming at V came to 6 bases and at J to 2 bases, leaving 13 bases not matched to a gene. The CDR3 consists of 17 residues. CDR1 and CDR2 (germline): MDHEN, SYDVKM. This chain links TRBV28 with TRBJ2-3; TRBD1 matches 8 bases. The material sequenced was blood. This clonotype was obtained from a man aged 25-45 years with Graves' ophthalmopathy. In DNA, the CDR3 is TGTGCCAGCAGCCCGGCGGCGGGGACAGGTCCCACAGATACGCAGTATTTT. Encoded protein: CASSPAAGTGPTDTQYF.